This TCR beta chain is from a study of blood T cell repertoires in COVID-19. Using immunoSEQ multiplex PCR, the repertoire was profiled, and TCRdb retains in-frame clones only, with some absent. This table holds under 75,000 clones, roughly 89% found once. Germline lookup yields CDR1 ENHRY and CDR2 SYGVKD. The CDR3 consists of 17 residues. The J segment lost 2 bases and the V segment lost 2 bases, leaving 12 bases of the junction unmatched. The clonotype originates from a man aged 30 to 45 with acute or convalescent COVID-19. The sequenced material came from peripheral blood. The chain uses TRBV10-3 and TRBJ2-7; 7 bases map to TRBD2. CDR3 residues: CAISENQGLAGAYEQYF. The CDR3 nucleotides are TGTGCCATCAGTGAGAACCAGGGTTTGGCGGGAGCCTACGAGCAGTACTTC.